This paragraph covers one TCR beta chain sequence. Its antigen is unknown. PCR involved 60 Vbeta and 13 Jbeta primers. The data were produced by immunoSEQ multiplex PCR, yet TCRdb's version contains in-frame clones alone and is incomplete. The repertoire holds hundreds of thousands of clones, about 66% seen once, with about 2.2% in the top ten. V was pared by 6 bases and J by 4 bases, with 11 bases of the junction left unmatched. Germline CDR1 MRHNA, CDR2 SNTAGT. This CDR3 is built from 16 residues. This sample stems from a study of cytomegalovirus exposure and HLA in healthy donors. Study-wide results and caveats: In a later analysis, 17,000 or so TCR beta sequences were associated with HLA alleles at 0.05 false discovery rate. Specific recognition of CMV antigens was confirmed in vitro for three chains (all CMV-associated).

The V and J genes are TRBV6-4 and TRBJ1-1; 10 bases agree with TRBD1. The TCR comes from a female donor in good health and CMV-seronegative. Sequencing input: PBMCs. The DNA for the CDR3 is TGTGCCAGCAGCCCCTCCTCGACAGGGGGCAGCACTGAAGCTTTCTTT. This gives the protein CASSPSSTGGSTEAFF.